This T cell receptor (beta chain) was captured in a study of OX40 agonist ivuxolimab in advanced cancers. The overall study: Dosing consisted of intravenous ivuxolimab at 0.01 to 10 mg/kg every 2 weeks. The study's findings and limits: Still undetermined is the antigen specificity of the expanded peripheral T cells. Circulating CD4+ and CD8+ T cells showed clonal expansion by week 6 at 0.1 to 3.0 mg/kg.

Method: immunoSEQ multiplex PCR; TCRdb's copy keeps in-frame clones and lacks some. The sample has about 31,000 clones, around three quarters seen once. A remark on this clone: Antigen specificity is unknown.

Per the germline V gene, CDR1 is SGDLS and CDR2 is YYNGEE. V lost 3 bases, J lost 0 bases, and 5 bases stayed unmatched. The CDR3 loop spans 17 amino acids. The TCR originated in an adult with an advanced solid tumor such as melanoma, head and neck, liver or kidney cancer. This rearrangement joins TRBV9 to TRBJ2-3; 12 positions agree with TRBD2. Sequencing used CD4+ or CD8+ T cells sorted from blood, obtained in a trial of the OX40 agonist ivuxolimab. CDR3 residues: CASSETSGGTSTDTQYF. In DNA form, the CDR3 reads TGTGCCAGCAGCGAAACTAGCGGGGGGACTAGCACAGATACGCAGTATTTT.